The 14 T cell receptor beta chains presented below share a single source sample, sequenced in a study of neoadjuvant anti-PD-1 for oral cavity cancer. This table comes from immunoSEQ multiplex PCR, and its TCRdb copy is limited to in-frame clones, with some not included. Of around 25,000 clones listed, about 26% were seen once; the top ten hold 16%. Time point here: after neoadjuvant nivolumab, at surgical resection. Material: tumor tissue, obtained after nivolumab (anti-PD-1) treatment. The receptors were sampled from a person aged 35-79 years with oral cavity squamous cell carcinoma.

This clone was detected only a few times. CDR3 DNA: TGTGCCAGTAGTATGCGGCGGGGGGAGACCCAGTACTTC. Encoded protein: CASSMRRGETQYF. The chain recombines TRBV19 with TRBJ2-5, with 7 bases aligning to TRBD2. The CDR3 sequence is 13 residues long. The germline gives CDR1 LNHDA, CDR2 SQIVND (reference sequence). Trimming at V came to 3 bases and at J to 5 bases, leaving 3 bases not matched to a gene.

The chain employs TRBV11-3 and TRBJ2-7, with D unclear. This CDR3 has 14 amino acids. Germline loops: CDR1 SGHNT, CDR2 YENEEA. V shed 1 base and J shed 2 bases, with 9 bases lying between them. The CDR3 DNA is TGTGCCAGCAGCTTAGGACCGACGACCTACGAGCAGTACTTC. This encodes CASSLGPTTYEQYF.

V gene TRBV19 combines with J gene TRBJ1-1; 8 bases are a match to TRBD1. Trimming at V came to 6 bases and at J to 6 bases, leaving 9 bases not matched to a gene. The CDR3 has 14 residues. The V gene's germline CDR1 is LNHDA and CDR2 SQIVND (reference sequence). The CDR3 DNA follows: TGTGCCAGTAGCCCCGGACAGGGCCAAGCTGAAGCTTTCTTT. It encodes CASSPGQGQAEAFF.

The table lists this clone with a few counts. This chain joins TRBV5-6 and TRBJ1-1; a possible D gene is TRBD1 (5 bases). This CDR3 spans 13 amino acids. V was shortened by 10 bases and J by 5 bases, with 18 bases between the two germline ends. Germline CDR1 SGHDT, CDR2 YYEEEE. Here the CDR3 DNA reads TGTGCCTCCCCAGGCTTCAGGGCGACTGAAGCTTTCTTT. Amino acid sequence: CASPGFRATEAFF.

V and J are TRBV5-1 and TRBJ1-2; 10 bases align to TRBD1. CDR1 is SGHRS and CDR2 is YFSETQ in the germline V gene. The CDR3 is made up of 13 amino acids. The trim removed 6 bases at V and 4 bases at J, leaving 3 bases unmatched. This CDR3 reads CASKRTGGYGYTF. CDR3 DNA sequence: TGCGCCAGCAAGAGGACAGGGGGCTATGGCTACACCTTC.

A few counts support this clone. The chain links TRBV6-6 to TRBJ2-1, with 7 bases matching TRBD2. After removal of 7 bases from V and 7 bases from J, the junction contained 7 bases not matched to a gene. The CDR3 contains 13 residues. CDR1 MNHNY and CDR2 SVGAGI come from the germline V gene (reference sequence). The CDR3 nucleotides read TGTGCCAGCAACAGCGGGGTCGCGAATGAGCAGTTCTTC. This gives the protein CASNSGVANEQFF.

This chain connects TRBV6-1 to TRBJ2-5; no clear D gene. CDR1 is MNHNS and CDR2 is SASEGT in the germline V gene. V lost 5 bases and J lost 5, with 15 bases in between. This CDR3 is 14 amino acids long. CDR3 sequence (DNA): TGTGCCAGCAGTCAAGGGCATTCCCCGGAGACCCAGTACTTC. Translation: CASSQGHSPETQYF.

This clone is judged large. The rearrangement joins TRBV25-1 to TRBJ1-2; 8 bases are a match to TRBD1. The CDR3 spans 15 residues. The V gene end was trimmed by 1 base and the J gene end by 5 bases; junction bases not matched to a gene: 6. Germline CDR1 and CDR2: MGHDK and SYGVNS. The CDR3 region is CASSESNRGKYGYTF. The CDR3 DNA reads TGTGCCAGCAGTGAATCTAACAGGGGGAAGTATGGCTACACCTTC.

This chain links TRBV19 with TRBJ2-1, with a weak D call TRBD2 (5 bases). Deletions cut 5 bases from V and 0 bases from J, with 11 bases between. Germline V lookup: CDR1 LNHDA, CDR2 SQIVND (reference sequence). The CDR3 length is 15 residues. This CDR3 is CASSVYSVSYNEQFF. In DNA, the CDR3 is TGTGCCAGTAGTGTCTATAGCGTCTCCTACAATGAGCAGTTCTTC.

V gene TRBV28 combines with J gene TRBJ2-4, with 8 bases that match TRBD1. CDR1 MDHEN and CDR2 SYDVKM come from the germline V gene. Trimming removed 6 bases from V and 0 bases from J; junction bases left unmatched: 7. The CDR3 is made up of 16 amino acids. The CDR3 is CASSPTGVLAKNIQYF. The CDR3 region has the DNA TGTGCCAGCAGCCCGACAGGGGTCTTAGCCAAAAACATTCAGTACTTC.

The rearrangement uses TRBV19 and TRBJ2-5, with no clear D. The V gene's germline CDR1 is LNHDA and CDR2 SQIVND (reference sequence). V shed 4 bases and J shed 0 bases, with 3 bases lying between them. The CDR3 extends over 12 amino acids. The CDR3 DNA reads as TGTGCCAGTAGTACCAACCAAGAGACCCAGTACTTC. Protein sequence: CASSTNQETQYF.

The rearrangement joins TRBV30 to TRBJ1-5; TRBD1 is a possible D gene (5 bases). V was cut by 2 bases and J by 3 bases, with 11 bases left in between. Per the germline V gene, CDR1 is GTSNPN and CDR2 is SVGIG (reference sequence). The CDR3 covers 14 residues. The CDR3 DNA is TGTGCCTGGAGTCAGGACACGGACAATCAGCCCCAGCATTTT. This codes for CAWSQDTDNQPQHF.

This clone was observed a few times. V gene TRBV9 combines with J gene TRBJ2-5, with D possibly matching TRBD1 (6 bases). This CDR3 has 16 amino acids. The V end lost 3 bases, the J end lost 0 bases, and 15 bases lay between the germline ends. In germline, CDR1 is SGDLS, CDR2 YYNGEE. The CDR3 bases are TGTGCCAGCAGCGCCGGGACAAAACCTTACCAAGAGACCCAGTACTTC. This gives the protein CASSAGTKPYQETQYF.

The chain couples TRBV9 to TRBJ2-1; D is tentatively TRBD1 or TRBD2 (6 bases each). CDR1 SGDLS and CDR2 YYNGEE come from the germline V gene. V lost 3 bases and J 0 bases, leaving 10 bases between the germline ends. The CDR3 totals 15 residues. CDR3 in DNA: TGTGCCAGCAGCGAGGGGGGCGCCTCCTACAATGAGCAGTTCTTC. This gives the protein CASSEGGASYNEQFF.